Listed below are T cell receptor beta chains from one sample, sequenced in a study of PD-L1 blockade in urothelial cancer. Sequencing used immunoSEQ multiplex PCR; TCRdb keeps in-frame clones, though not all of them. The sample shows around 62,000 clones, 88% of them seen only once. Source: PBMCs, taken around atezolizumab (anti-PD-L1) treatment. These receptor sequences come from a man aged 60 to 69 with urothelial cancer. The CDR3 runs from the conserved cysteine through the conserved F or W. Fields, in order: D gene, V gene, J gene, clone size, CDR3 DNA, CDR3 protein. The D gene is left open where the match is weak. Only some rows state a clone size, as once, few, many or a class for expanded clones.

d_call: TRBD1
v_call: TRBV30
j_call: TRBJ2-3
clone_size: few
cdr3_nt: TGTGCCTGGAGTGGCCTACAGGGGGCGGATACGCAGTATTTT
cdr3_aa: CAWSGLQGADTQYF

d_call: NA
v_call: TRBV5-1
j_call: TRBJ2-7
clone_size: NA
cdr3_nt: TGCGCCAGCAGCTTGGACTCTGTCCTCTCCTACGAGCAGTACTTC
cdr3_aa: CASSLDSVLSYEQYF

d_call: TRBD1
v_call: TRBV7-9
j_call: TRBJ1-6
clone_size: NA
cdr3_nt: TGTGCCAGCAGCGGGGACAGTGAGAATTCACCCCTCCACTTT
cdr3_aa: CASSGDSENSPLHF

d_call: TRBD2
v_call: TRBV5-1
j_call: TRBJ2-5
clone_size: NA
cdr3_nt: TGCGCCAGCAGCCCAGGGACTAGCGGGAGTGGAGAGACCCAGTACTTC
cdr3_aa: CASSPGTSGSGETQYF

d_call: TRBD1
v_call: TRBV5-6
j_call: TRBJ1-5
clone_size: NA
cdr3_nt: TGTGCCAGCAGCTACAGGGGAACCAATCAGCCCCAGCATTTT
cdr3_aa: CASSYRGTNQPQHF

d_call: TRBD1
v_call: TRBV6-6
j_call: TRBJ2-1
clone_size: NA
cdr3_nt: TGTGCCAGCAGTTACTCTGGACAGGGTTTCTTCTTC
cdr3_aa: CASSYSGQGFFF

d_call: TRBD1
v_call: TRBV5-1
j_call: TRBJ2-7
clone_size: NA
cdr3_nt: TGCGCCAGCAGCTTAAGACAGGGACCCTACGAGCAGTACTTC
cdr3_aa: CASSLRQGPYEQYF

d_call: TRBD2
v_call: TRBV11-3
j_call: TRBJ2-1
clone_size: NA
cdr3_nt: TGTGCCAGCAGCTCGACTAGCGGGTCGAGGAATGAGCAGTTCTTC
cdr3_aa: CASSSTSGSRNEQFF

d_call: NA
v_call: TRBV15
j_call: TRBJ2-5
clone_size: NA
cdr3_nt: TGTGCCACCAGCAGACCACCGGGCTTAGAGGGGGGGGCCCAGTACTTC
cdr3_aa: CATSRPPGLEGGAQYF

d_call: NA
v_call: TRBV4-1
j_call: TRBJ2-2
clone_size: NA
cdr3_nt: TGCGCCAGCAGCCCGAGTCCCGGGATATCCACCGGGGAGCTGTTTTTT
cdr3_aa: CASSPSPGISTGELFF

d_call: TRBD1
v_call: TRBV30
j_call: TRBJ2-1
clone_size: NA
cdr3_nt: TGTGCCTGGATTACAGGGGAGAATGAGCAGTTCTTC
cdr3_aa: CAWITGENEQFF

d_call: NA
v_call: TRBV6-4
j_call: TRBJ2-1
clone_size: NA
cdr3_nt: TGTGCCAGCAGTGCCTTCGGTTACAATGAGCAGTTCTTC
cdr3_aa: CASSAFGYNEQFF

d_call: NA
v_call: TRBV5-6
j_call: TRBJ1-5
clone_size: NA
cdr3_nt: TGTGCCAGCAGCTTGGGGGGGAGGTTAAGCAATCAGCCCCAGCATTTT
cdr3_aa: CASSLGGRLSNQPQHF

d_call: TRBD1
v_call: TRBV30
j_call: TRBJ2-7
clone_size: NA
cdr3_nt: TGTGCCTGGATACGCCAACAGGGGGCTGGCGAGCAGTACTTC
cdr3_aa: CAWIRQQGAGEQYF

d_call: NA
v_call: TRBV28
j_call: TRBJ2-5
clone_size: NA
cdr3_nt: TGTGCCAGCAGTTTACTTAGGGGTAGGGAGACCCAGTACTTC
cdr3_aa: CASSLLRGRETQYF

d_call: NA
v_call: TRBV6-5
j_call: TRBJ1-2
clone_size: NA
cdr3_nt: TGTGCCAGCAGTTACGGAGCAGTAAACTATGGCTACACCTTC
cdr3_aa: CASSYGAVNYGYTF

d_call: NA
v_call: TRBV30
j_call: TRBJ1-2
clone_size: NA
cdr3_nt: TGTGCCTGGAGTACCACCGGTGGCCGAGGCGGCTATGGCTACACCTTC
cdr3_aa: CAWSTTGGRGGYGYTF

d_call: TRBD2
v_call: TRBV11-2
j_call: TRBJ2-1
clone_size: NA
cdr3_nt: TGTGCCAGCAGCTTGAACCCATCCAGCGGGGGGAGCGGTGAGCAGTTCTTC
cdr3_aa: CASSLNPSSGGSGEQFF

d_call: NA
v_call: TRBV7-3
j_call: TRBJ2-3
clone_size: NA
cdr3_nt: TGTGCCAGCAGCTTAGCTAGGACAGGAGGGAGCACAGATACGCAGTATTTT
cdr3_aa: CASSLARTGGSTDTQYF

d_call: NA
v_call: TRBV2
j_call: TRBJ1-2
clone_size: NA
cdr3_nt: TGTGCCAGCAGTGAAGCTGCGGGCTATGGCTACACCTTC
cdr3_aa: CASSEAAGYGYTF

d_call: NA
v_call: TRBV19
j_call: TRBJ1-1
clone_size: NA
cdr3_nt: TGTGCCAGTAGTTCCAGGGAACTCATGAACACTGAAGCTTTCTTT
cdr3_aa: CASSSRELMNTEAFF

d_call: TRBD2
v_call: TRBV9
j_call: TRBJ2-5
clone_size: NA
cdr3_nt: TGTGCCAGCAGCGGGGGAGGGGCGACGGAGACCCAGTACTTC
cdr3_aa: CASSGGGATETQYF

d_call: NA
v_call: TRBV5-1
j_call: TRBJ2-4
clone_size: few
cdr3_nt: TGCGCCAGCAAAGGAGGGAACATTCAGTACTTC
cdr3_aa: CASKGGNIQYF

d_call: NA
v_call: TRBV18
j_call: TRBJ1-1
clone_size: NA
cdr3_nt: TGTGCCAGCTCCAGGGGAGCTTTCGAAGCTTTCTTT
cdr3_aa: CASSRGAFEAFF

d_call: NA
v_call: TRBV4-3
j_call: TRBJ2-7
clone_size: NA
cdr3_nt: TGCGCCAGCAGCCAAGATCCTGGGTACTATGACGAGCAGTACTTC
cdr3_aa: CASSQDPGYYDEQYF

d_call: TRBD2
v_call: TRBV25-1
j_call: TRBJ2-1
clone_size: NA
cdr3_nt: TGTGCCAGCAGTGATGTGGGAGGGCCCCACAATGAGCAGTTCTTC
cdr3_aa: CASSDVGGPHNEQFF

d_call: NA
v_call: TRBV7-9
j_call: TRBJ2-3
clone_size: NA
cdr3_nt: TGTGCCAGCAGCTTACTGGAGGATACGCAGTATTTT
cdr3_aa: CASSLLEDTQYF

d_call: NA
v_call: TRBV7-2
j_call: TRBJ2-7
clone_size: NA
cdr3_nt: TGTGCCAGCAGCTTTAGCGGCTACGAGCAGTACTTC
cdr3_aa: CASSFSGYEQYF

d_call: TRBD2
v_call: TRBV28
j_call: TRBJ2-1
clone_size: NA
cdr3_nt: TGTGCCAGCAAAGGGAGGAGGACTAGCATCCCTGAGCAGTTCTTC
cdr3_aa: CASKGRRTSIPEQFF

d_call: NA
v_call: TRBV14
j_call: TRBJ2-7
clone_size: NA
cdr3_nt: TGTGCCAGCAGCCGAAGTGGAGGAAGTATGGGGTACTACGAGCAGTACTTC
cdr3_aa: CASSRSGGSMGYYEQYF

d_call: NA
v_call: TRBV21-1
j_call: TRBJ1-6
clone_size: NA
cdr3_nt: TGTGCCAGCAGCAGAGCAGGGGGCAGGGGGTCCTATAATTCACCCCTCCACTTT
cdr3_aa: CASSRAGGRGSYNSPLHF

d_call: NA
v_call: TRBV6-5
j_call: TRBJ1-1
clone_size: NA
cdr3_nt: TGTGCCAGCAGTAAACAGGGCCCCTTAGGAACTGAAGCTTTCTTT
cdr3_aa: CASSKQGPLGTEAFF

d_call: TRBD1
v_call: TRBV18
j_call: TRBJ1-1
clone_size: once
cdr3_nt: TGTGCCAGCTCAGGGGCAGGGGGTGCGAACACTGAAGCTTTCTTT
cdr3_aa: CASSGAGGANTEAFF

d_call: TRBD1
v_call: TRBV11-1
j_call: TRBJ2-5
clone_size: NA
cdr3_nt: TGTGCCAGCAGCCGACCCAGGGGGCGAGGAGAGACCCAGTACTTC
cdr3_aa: CASSRPRGRGETQYF

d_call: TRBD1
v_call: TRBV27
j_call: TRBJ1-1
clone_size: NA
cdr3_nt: TGTGCCAGCAGTTTACACAGGGGAACAACTGAAGCTTTCTTT
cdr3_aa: CASSLHRGTTEAFF

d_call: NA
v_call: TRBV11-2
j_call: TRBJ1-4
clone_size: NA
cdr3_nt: TGTGCCAGCAGCCGACCCGGGACATTTGCAACTAATGAAAAACTGTTTTTT
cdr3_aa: CASSRPGTFATNEKLFF

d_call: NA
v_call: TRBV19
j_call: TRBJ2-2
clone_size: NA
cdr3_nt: TGTGCCAGTAACACCGCCAAGAACACCGGGGAGCTGTTTTTT
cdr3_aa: CASNTAKNTGELFF

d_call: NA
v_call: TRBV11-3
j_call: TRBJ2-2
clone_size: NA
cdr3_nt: TGTGCCAGCAGCTTAGCGGCAGGTTTAAACGGGGAGCTGTTTTTT
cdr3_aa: CASSLAAGLNGELFF